This T cell receptor (beta chain) stems from a study of CD8+ T cells in alopecia areata. Study-wide results and caveats: Administration of tofacitinib significantly diminished scalp clonality and expanded CD8+ clones within the top 100.

Extracted RNA was reverse transcribed into cDNA, the sequencing template. Sequencing used immunoSEQ multiplex PCR; TCRdb keeps in-frame clones, though not all of them. The sample has 200,000 to 250,000 clones, under 60% seen once; the top ten hold approximately 1.4%. A note on this clone: Antigen: not known.

Germline CDR1 reads GTSNPN; CDR2 reads SVGIG (reference sequence). The CDR3 has 14 residues. Trimming shortened V by 1 base and J by 9 bases, and 16 bases separated the two germline ends. The treatment is: oral pan-JAK inhibitor, 5-10 mg twice daily. This clonotype was sampled from a human donor with alopecia areata. This chain links TRBV30 with TRBJ1-5; D ambiguous. The sample was CD4+ T cells sorted from blood, taken at week 4, from a patient treated with tofacitinib. The CDR3 region is CAWSESSVIPPQHF. The CDR3 DNA sequence: TGTGCCTGGAGTGAATCCTCGGTAATTCCGCCCCAGCATTTT.